These T cell receptor beta chains were read from a single sample in a study of somatic mutations in cytotoxic T cells in rheumatoid arthritis. Some clones are missing from TCRdb's copy, which holds only in-frame ones; the method was immunoSEQ multiplex PCR. This sample has 4,500 to 5,500 clones, with 78% found just once. Sequenced: CD8+ T cells sorted from blood. All receptors derive from a man aged 70 or older with rheumatoid arthritis. Both conserved end residues are trimmed from each CDR3. Each record gives: V gene, J gene, clone size, CDR3 protein. For some rows the clone size is stated as once, few or many, or as a class when expanded; others skip it.

V: TRBV2; J: TRBJ2-1; size: NA; CDR3: ASTLGGNAEQF
V: TRBV6-5; J: TRBJ1-1; size: once; CDR3: ASSYSQGMGEAF
V: TRBV7-2; J: TRBJ1-1; size: few; CDR3: ASSLLAGVRTEAF
V: TRBV7-9; J: TRBJ2-2; size: NA; CDR3: ASSSDRGDHTGELF
V: TRBV27; J: TRBJ2-6; size: NA; CDR3: ASSHGQVGFGANVLT
V: TRBV30; J: TRBJ1-2; size: NA; CDR3: ACDRGRGYT
V: TRBV19; J: TRBJ1-5; size: NA; CDR3: ASTRGGFNQPQH
V: TRBV6-5; J: TRBJ1-2; size: NA; CDR3: ASSPNTYYGYT
V: TRBV14; J: TRBJ2-7; size: few; CDR3: ASSPRNLDEISYEQY
V: TRBV28; J: TRBJ2-2; size: NA; CDR3: ASSVLAGGTGELF
V: TRBV27; J: TRBJ2-7; size: NA; CDR3: ASRGLADPSYEQY
V: TRBV7-6; J: TRBJ2-2; size: NA; CDR3: ASSLGGSLAGGPGTGELF
V: TRBV9; J: TRBJ2-5; size: once; CDR3: ASSIYAGTGQETQY
V: TRBV4-1; J: TRBJ2-1; size: NA; CDR3: ASSQFEGLASYNEQF
V: TRBV28; J: TRBJ2-1; size: once; CDR3: ASSSLRGGSMPYNEQF
V: TRBV25-1; J: TRBJ2-7; size: NA; CDR3: ASSDSDRVNEQY
V: TRBV14; J: TRBJ2-1; size: NA; CDR3: ASSQLGQGGSYNEQF
V: TRBV19; J: TRBJ2-2; size: NA; CDR3: ASSARGTGELF
V: TRBV6-6; J: TRBJ1-1; size: few; CDR3: ASSYTPRRTEAF
V: TRBV11-1; J: TRBJ2-3; size: NA; CDR3: ASSLARGLDPDTQY
V: TRBV5-5; J: TRBJ2-1; size: NA; CDR3: ASSPTGAGLSNEQF
V: TRBV6-5; J: TRBJ1-2; size: NA; CDR3: ASYNYRGQSYGYT
V: TRBV7-9; J: TRBJ1-2; size: few; CDR3: ASSTGTESYT
V: TRBV27; J: TRBJ2-2; size: NA; CDR3: ASSLATVNTGELF
V: TRBV5-6; J: TRBJ2-7; size: NA; CDR3: ASSGGTDYEQY
V: TRBV6-5; J: TRBJ1-5; size: NA; CDR3: ASSHDSYSNQPQH
V: TRBV9; J: TRBJ2-1; size: NA; CDR3: ASSAAGGGWDREGYNEQF
V: TRBV19; J: TRBJ2-3; size: once; CDR3: ASSGTSGTDTQY
V: TRBV29-1; J: TRBJ2-7; size: NA; CDR3: SVLTANSYEQY
V: TRBV9; J: TRBJ2-5; size: NA; CDR3: ASHGGYQETQY
V: TRBV7-9; J: TRBJ2-3; size: NA; CDR3: ASSLGLAGNTDTQY
V: TRBV7-8; J: TRBJ2-3; size: NA; CDR3: ASSSTSLPY
V: TRBV7-5; J: TRBJ2-3; size: once; CDR3: APHLRVRGGPSHFRGAQY